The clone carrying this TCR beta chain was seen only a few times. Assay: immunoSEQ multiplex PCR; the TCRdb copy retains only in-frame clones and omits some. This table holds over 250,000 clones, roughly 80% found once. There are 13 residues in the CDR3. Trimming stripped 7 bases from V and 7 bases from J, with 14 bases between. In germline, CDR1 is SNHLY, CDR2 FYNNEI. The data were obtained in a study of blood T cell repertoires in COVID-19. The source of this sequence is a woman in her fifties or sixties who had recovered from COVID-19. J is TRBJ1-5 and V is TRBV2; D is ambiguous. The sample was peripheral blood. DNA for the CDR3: TGTGCCAGCATGGCCGAGGGAGGGCAGCCCCAGCATTTT. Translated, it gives CASMAEGGQPQHF.